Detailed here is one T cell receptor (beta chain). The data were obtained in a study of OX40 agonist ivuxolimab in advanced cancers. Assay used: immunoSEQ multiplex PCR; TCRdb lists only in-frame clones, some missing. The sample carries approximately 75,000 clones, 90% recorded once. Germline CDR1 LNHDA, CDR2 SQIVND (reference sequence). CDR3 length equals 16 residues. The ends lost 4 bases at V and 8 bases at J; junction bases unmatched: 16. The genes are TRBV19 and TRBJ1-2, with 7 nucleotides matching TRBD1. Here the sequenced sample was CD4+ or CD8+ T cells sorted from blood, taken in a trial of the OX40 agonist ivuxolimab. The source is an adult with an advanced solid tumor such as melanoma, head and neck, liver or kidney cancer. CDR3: CASSTTRQGLTGGYTF. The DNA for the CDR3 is TGTGCCAGTAGTACGACCCGACAGGGACTGACGGGCGGCTACACCTTC.